Below, one TCR beta chain is given with its context. Its antigen is as yet unknown. This entry comes from a study of T cell responses to AZD1222 COVID-19 vaccine. V shed 6 bases and J 3 bases; nucleotides not matched to a gene: 4. Germline values: CDR1 MNHEY, CDR2 SMNVEV (reference sequence). The CDR3 loop spans 15 amino acids. Points from the study as a whole: Among those given AZD1222, only 5 to 7 were seropositive at baseline.

Sequencing was performed with immunoSEQ multiplex PCR; in TCRdb, only in-frame clones are kept and a portion is missing. The sample shows under 80,000 clones, about 87% of them seen only once. This sequence joins TRBV27 and TRBJ2-7; 14 bases are shared with TRBD2. This clonotype originated in an adult in good health. The material was peripheral blood, obtained on day 0 of AZD1222 vaccination. The CDR3 reads CASSIGTSGSYEQYF. DNA for the CDR3: TGTGCCAGCAGCATCGGGACTAGCGGGAGCTACGAGCAGTACTTC.